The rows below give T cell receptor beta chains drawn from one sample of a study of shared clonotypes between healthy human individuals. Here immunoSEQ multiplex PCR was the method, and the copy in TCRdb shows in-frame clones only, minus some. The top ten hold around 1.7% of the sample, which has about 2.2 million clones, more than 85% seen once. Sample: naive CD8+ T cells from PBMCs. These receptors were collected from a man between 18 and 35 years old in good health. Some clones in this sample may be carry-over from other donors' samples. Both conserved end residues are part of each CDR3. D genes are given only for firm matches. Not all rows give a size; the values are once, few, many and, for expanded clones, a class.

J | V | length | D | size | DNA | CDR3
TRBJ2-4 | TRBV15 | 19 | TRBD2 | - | TGTGCCACCAGCAGAGTAGGGGGACTAGCGGGAGTAGCCAAAAACATTCAGTACTTC | CATSRVGGLAGVAKNIQYF
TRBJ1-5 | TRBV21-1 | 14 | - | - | TGTGCCAGCAGCAGGATCGATAGCAATCAGCCCCAGCATTTT | CASSRIDSNQPQHF
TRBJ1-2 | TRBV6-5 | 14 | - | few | TGTGCCAGCAGCCCTACGCTGACAGCCCCAGGCTACACCTTC | CASSPTLTAPGYTF
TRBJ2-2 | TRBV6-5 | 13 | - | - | TGTGCCAGCAGTCCCGAGTCTTACGGGGAGCTGTTTTTT | CASSPESYGELFF
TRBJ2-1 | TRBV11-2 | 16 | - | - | TGTGCCAGCAGCTCCTATTATGAGGGAACCTACAATGAGCAGTTCTTC | CASSSYYEGTYNEQFF
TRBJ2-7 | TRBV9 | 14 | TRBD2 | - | TGTGCCAGCAGCGTAGGTCTAGCGGGAGACGAGCAGTACTTC | CASSVGLAGDEQYF
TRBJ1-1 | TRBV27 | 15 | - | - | TGTGCCAGCAGTTTATCGGCGGGGGTCAACACTGAAGCTTTCTTT | CASSLSAGVNTEAFF
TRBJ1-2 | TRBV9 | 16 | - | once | TGTGCCAGCAGCGTAGGACGGTTTAACCCTAACTATGGCTACACCTTC | CASSVGRFNPNYGYTF
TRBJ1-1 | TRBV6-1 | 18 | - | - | TGTGCCAGCAGTGAAGTGCCCCCTTTTCGAGAGGGGGACACTGAAGCTTTCTTT | CASSEVPPFREGDTEAFF
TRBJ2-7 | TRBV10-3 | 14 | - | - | TGTGCCATCAGTACACTACTAGGAGACTACGAGCAGTACTTC | CAISTLLGDYEQYF
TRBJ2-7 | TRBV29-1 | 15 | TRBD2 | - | TGCAGCGTTGAAGAGACTAGCGGGTTCTCCTACGAGCAGTACTTC | CSVEETSGFSYEQYF
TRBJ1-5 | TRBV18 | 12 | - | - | TGTGCCAGCTCACCGAACAATCAGCCCCAGCATTTT | CASSPNNQPQHF
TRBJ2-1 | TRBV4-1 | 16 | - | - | TGCGCCAGCAGCCAACACCATATGAGCTCCTACAATGAGCAGTTCTTC | CASSQHHMSSYNEQFF
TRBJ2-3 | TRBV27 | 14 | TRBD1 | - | TGTGCCAGCAGTTGGGACAGAGGCACAGATACGCAGTATTTT | CASSWDRGTDTQYF
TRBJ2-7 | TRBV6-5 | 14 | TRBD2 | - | TGTGCCAGCACCCCGGACCCGGGGGGCTACGAGCAGTACTTC | CASTPDPGGYEQYF
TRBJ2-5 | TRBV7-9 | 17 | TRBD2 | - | TGTGCCAGCAGCTTAGGAAGTGGCGGGAGGAACGGAGAGACCCAGTACTTC | CASSLGSGGRNGETQYF
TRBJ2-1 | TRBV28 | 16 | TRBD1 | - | TGTGCCAGCAGGACCCCCGTCGGGACAGGGGCGTATCCCCAGTTCTTC | CASRTPVGTGAYPQFF
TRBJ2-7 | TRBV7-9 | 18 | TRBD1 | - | TGTGCCAGCAGTTTCGTGGCCGGGACAGGGGGTTTGGACTACGAGCAGTACTTC | CASSFVAGTGGLDYEQYF
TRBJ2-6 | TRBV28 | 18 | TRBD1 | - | TGTGCCAGCAGTAGCCAGGGGGCACTCCCTTCTGGGGCCAACGTCCTGACTTTC | CASSSQGALPSGANVLTF
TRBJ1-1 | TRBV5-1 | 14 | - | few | TGCGCCAGCAGCTTGGTTGGGGGCAGGAGGGAAGCTTTCTTT | CASSLVGGRREAFF
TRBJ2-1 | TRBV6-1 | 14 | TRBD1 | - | TGTGCCAGCAGTGTAGGGACAGTTTACAATGAGCAGTTCTTC | CASSVGTVYNEQFF
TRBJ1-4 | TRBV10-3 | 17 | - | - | TGTGCCATCAGTGAGTCGAAAGTAGGGGCTGGGGGTAAAAAACTGTTTTTT | CAISESKVGAGGKKLFF
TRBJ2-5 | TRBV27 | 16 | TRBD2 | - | TGTGCCAGCAGTTTATCGGGGGGGGAGCTCCAAGAGACCCAGTACTTC | CASSLSGGELQETQYF
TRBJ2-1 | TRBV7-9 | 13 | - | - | TGTGCCAGCAGGGAGAGCTCCTACAATGAGCAGTTCTTC | CASRESSYNEQFF
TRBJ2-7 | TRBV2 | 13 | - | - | TGTGCCAGCAGTGCCCGGGTCCCCTACGAGCAGTACTTC | CASSARVPYEQYF
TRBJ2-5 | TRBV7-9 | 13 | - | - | TGTGCCAGCAGCTCCCGGAGTGGCGAGACCCAGTACTTC | CASSSRSGETQYF
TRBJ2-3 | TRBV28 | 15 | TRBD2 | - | TGTGCCAGCAGTTTAAGGGCGGGAGGGCCAGATACGCAGTATTTT | CASSLRAGGPDTQYF
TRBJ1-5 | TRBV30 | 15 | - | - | TGTGCCTGGAGCGTCTTACAGGGTAACAATCAGCCCCAGCATTTT | CAWSVLQGNNQPQHF
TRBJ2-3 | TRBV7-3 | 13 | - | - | TGTGCCAGCAGCTTGGGTGTGGGTGATACGCAGTATTTT | CASSLGVGDTQYF
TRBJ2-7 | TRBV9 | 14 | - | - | TGTGCCAGCAGCGTAGCGGGAGTCCCCTACGAGCAGTACTTC | CASSVAGVPYEQYF
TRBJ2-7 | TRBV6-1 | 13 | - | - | TGTGCCAGCAATGGGGCAAGCTCCTACGAGCAGTACTTC | CASNGASSYEQYF
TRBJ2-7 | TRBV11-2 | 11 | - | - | TGTGCCAGCAGCCGAGACTACGAGCAGTACTTC | CASSRDYEQYF
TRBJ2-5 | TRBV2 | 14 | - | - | TGTGCCAGCAGGGGGTGGCGGCCCCAAGAGACCCAGTACTTC | CASRGWRPQETQYF
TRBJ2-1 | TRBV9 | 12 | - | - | TGTGCCAGCAGCCACCCGGGGGATGAGCAGTTCTTC | CASSHPGDEQFF
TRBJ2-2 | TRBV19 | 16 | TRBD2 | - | TGTGCCAGTAGTATCTTTGGCGGGAGAGTCATCGGGGAGCTGTTTTTT | CASSIFGGRVIGELFF
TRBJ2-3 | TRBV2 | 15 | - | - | TGTGCCAGCAGTCAATCGCGGCTGCTCACAGATACGCAGTATTTT | CASSQSRLLTDTQYF
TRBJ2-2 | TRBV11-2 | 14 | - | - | TGTGCCAGCAGCTTAGCGTCCCGGACCGGGGAGCTGTTTTTT | CASSLASRTGELFF
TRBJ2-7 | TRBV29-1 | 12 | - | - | TGCAGCGTTGCGATCGGCTCCTACGAGCAGTACTTC | CSVAIGSYEQYF
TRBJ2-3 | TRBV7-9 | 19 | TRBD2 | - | TGTGCCAGCAGGGGGCCACCTAGGAGACTAGCGGGAGCCGGCGATACGCAGTATTTT | CASRGPPRRLAGAGDTQYF
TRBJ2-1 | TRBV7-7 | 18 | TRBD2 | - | TGTGCCAGCAGCTTAGCGCTGTTTAGCGGGAGTAAGTACAATGAGCAGTTCTTC | CASSLALFSGSKYNEQFF
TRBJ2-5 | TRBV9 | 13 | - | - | TGTGCCAGCAGCGCGGGAGAAAGAGAGACCCAGTACTTC | CASSAGERETQYF
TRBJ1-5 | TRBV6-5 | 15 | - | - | TGTGCCAGCGGCCCCGGGGTGGGGAACAATCAGCCCCAGCATTTT | CASGPGVGNNQPQHF
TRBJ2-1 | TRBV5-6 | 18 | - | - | TGTGCCAGCAGCACAAGCGGGTCGGTCGCCAACATCGGCGATGAGCAGTTCTTC | CASSTSGSVANIGDEQFF
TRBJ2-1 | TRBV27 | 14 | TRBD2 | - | TGTGCCAGCCAAAGCGGGACCGCCTACAATGAGCAGTTCTTC | CASQSGTAYNEQFF
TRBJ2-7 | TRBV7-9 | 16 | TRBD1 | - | TGTGCCAGCAGCTCCGCACCGGGACAGGGGACCTACGAGCAGTACTTC | CASSSAPGQGTYEQYF
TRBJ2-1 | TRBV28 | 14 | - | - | TGTGCCAGCAGTTTATTGGCTCCGTTGAATGAGCAGTTCTTC | CASSLLAPLNEQFF
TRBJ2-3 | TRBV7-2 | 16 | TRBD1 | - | TGTGCCAGCAGCCTCCCCCCAGGGGGCGGGTCAGATACGCAGTATTTT | CASSLPPGGGSDTQYF
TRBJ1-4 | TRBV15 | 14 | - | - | TGTGCCACCAGCACGGGGGTAGGGTTGGAAAAACTGTTTTTT | CATSTGVGLEKLFF
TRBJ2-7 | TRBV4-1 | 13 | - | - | TGCGCCAGCAGCCAGGGAATGGCCTACGAGCAGTACTTC | CASSQGMAYEQYF